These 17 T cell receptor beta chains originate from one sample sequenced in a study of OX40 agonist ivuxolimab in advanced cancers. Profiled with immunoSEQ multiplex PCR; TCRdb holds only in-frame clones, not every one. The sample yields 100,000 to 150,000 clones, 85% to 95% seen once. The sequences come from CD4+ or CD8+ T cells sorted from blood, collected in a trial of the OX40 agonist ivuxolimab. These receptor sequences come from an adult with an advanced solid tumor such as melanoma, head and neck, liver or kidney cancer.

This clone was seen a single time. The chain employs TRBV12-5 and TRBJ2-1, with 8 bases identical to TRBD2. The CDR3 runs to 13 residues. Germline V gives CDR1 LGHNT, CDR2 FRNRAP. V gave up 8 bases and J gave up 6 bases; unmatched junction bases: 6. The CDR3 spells CASWREEGNEQFF. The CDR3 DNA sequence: TGTGCTAGTTGGCGGGAGGAAGGCAATGAGCAGTTCTTC.

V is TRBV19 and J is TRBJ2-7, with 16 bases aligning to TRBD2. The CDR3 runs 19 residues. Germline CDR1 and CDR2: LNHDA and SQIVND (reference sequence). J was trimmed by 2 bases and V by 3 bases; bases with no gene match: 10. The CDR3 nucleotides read TGTGCCAGTAGTATTCTGGGGACTAGCGGGAGGGCCCCACCCTACGAGCAGTACTTC. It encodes CASSILGTSGRAPPYEQYF.

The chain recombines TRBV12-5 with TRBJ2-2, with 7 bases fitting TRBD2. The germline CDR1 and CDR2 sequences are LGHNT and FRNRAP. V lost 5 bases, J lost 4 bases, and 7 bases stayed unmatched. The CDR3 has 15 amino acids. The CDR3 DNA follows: TGTGCTAGTGGTCTCGGGACTACCCTCACCGGGGAGCTGTTTTTT. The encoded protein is CASGLGTTLTGELFF.

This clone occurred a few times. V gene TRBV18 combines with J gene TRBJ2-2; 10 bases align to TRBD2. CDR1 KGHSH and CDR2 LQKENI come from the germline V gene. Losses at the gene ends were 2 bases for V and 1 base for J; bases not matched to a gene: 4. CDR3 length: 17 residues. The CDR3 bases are TGTGCCAGCTCACCAAGACTAGCGGGCCAGAACACCGGGGAGCTGTTTTTT. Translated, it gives CASSPRLAGQNTGELFF.

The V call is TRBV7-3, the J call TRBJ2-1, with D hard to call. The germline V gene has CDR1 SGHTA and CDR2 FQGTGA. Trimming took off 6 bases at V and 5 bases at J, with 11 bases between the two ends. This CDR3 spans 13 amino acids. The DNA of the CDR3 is TGTGCCAGCAGTATGCGACACAACAATGAGCAGTTCTTC. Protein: CASSMRHNNEQFF.

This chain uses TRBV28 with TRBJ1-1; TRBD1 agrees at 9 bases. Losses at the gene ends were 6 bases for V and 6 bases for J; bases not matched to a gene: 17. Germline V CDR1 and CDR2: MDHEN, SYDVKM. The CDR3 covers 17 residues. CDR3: CASSLTFGQGIMAEAFF. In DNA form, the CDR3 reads TGTGCCAGCAGCCTTACTTTTGGACAGGGGATTATGGCTGAAGCTTTCTTT.

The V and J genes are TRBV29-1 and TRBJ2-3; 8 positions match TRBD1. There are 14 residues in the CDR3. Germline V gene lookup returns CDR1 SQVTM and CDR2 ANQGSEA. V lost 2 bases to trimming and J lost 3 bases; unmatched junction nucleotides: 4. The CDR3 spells CSVEPGGGTDTQYF. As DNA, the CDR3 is TGCAGCGTTGAACCAGGGGGCGGGACAGATACGCAGTATTTT.

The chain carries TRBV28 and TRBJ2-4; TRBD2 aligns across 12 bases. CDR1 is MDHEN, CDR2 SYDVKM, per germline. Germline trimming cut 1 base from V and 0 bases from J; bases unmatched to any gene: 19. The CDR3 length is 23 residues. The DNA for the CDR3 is TGTGCCAGCAGTTTATCTTTCACCCAGAAACTAGCGGGAGGCCTCAGAGCCAAAAACATTCAGTACTTC. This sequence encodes CASSLSFTQKLAGGLRAKNIQYF.

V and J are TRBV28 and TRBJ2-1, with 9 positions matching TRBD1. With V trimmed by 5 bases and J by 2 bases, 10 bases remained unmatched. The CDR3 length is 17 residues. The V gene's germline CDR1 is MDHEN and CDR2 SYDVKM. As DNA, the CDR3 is TGTGCCAGCAGTCCCGGGACAGGGAACGGGGCCTACAATGAGCAGTTCTTC. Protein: CASSPGTGNGAYNEQFF.

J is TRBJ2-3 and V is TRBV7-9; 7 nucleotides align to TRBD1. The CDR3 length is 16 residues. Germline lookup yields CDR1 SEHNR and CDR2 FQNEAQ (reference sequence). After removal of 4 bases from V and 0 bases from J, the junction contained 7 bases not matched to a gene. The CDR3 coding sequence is TGTGCCAGCAGCTCCTCCACAGGGGTGAGCACAGATACGCAGTATTTT. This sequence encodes CASSSSTGVSTDTQYF.

The CDR3 bases are TGTGCCAGCGGCAGGGTAGACTCTGGAAACACCATATATTTT. It specifies CASGRVDSGNTIYF. The chain recombines TRBV6-5 with TRBJ1-3; D may be TRBD1 (5 bases). The germline gives CDR1 MNHEY, CDR2 SVGAGI. The CDR3 has 14 amino acids. V was cut by 8 bases and J by 0 bases, with 11 bases left in between.

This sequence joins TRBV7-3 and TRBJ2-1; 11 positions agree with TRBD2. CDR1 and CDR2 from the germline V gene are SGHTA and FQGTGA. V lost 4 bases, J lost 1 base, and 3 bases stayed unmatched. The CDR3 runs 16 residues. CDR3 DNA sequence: TGTGCCAGCAGCTCCCTAGCGGGAGGATCCTACAATGAGCAGTTCTTC. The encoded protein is CASSSLAGGSYNEQFF. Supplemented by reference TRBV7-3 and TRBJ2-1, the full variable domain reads GAGVSQTPSNKVTEKGKYVELRCDPISGHTALYWYRQSLGQGPEFLIYFQGTGAADDSGLPNDRFFAVRPEGSVSTLKIQRTERGDSAVYLCASSSLAGGSYNEQFFGPGTRLTVL.

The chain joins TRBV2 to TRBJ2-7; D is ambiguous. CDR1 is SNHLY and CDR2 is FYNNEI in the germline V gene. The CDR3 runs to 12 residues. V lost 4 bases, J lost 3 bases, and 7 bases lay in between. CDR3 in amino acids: CASSAGNYEQYF. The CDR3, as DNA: TGTGCCAGCAGTGCAGGTAACTACGAGCAGTACTTC.

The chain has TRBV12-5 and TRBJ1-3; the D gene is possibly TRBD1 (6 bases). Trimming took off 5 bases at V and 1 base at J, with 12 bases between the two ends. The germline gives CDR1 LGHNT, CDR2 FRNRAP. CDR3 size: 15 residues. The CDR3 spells CASGPPTGSGNTIYF. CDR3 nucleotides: TGTGCTAGTGGTCCGCCCACAGGGTCTGGAAACACCATATATTTT.

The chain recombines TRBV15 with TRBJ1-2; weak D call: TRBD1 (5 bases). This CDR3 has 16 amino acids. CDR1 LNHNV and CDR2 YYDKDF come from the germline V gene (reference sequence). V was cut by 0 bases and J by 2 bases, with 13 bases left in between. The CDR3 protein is CATSRDRQRLNYGYTF. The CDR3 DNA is TGTGCCACCAGCAGAGATCGACAGCGTCTGAACTATGGCTACACCTTC.

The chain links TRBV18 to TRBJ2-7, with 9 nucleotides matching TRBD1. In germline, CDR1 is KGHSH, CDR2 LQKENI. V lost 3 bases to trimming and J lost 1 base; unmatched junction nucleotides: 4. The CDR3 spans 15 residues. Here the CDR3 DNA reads TGTGCCAGCTCACCGGGACAGGGAGGATCCTACGAGCAGTACTTC. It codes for CASSPGQGGSYEQYF.

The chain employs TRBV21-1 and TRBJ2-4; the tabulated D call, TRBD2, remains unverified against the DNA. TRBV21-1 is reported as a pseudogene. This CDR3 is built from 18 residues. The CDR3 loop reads CASSGQDYPSSSKNIQYF. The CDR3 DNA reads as TGTGCCAGCAGCGGGCAGGACTACCCCTCCTCTTCCAAAAACATTCAGTACTTC.